This T cell receptor beta chain was identified in a study of CD8 T cells in ankylosing spondylitis. Overall study findings and caveats: Certain motif variants had earlier appeared in reactive arthritis synovial fluid and blood.

TCR beta libraries were made by quantitative 5'-RACE with molecular barcodes. A single record per CDR3 protein comes from TCRdb applying MiXCR to the 5' RACE reads. The data show more than 150,000 distinct CDR3 sequences, with 9.5% to 15% seen just once and 15% to 20% held by the top ten. This CDR3 has 14 amino acids. Trimming at V came to 3 bases and at J to 7 bases, leaving 6 bases not matched to a gene. Germline V gives CDR1 SGDLS, CDR2 YYNGEE. Notes on this clonotype: The antigen is unknown.

The source material was blood, either unsorted or a sorted T cell fraction (not recorded which). This receptor was obtained from a male donor with ankylosing spondylitis or in good health (not recorded which). The chain joins TRBV9 to TRBJ2-1; 8 positions agree with TRBD2. CDR3 DNA sequence: TGTGCCAGCAGCGGCTCTAGCGGGCAGAATGAGCAGTTCTTC. Translated, it gives CASSGSSGQNEQFF.